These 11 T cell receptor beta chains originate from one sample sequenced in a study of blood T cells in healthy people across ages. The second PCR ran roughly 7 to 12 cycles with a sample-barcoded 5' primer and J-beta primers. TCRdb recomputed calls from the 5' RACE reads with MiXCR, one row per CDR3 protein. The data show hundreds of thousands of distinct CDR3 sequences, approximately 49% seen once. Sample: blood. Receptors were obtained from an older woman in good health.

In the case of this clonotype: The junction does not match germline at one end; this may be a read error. CDR3 protein: CASSHQGRVTEAFF. For the CDR3, the DNA is TGTGCTAGCAGCCATCAGGGAAGGGTGACTGAAGCTTTCTTT. The chain carries TRBV14 and TRBJ1-1; weak D call: TRBD1 (5 bases). The V gene's germline CDR1 is SGHDN and CDR2 FVKESK. The CDR3 sequence is 14 residues long.

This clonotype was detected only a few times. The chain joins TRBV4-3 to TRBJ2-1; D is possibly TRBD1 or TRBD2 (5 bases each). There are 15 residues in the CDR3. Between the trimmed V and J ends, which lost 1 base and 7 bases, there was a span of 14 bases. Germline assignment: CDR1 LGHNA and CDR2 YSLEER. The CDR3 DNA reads TGCGCCAGCAGCCAAGGGGGGTTCTCCTTAAATGAGCAGTTCTTC. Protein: CASSQGGFSLNEQFF.

The chain's CDR3 is CASSPRDREHSPLHF. The CDR3 DNA sequence: TGTGCCAGCAGCCCCCGGGACAGGGAACATTCACCCCTCCACTTT. The gene calls are TRBV3-1 and TRBJ1-6; 9 bases fit TRBD1. The CDR3 runs to 15 residues. V lost 4 bases to trimming and J lost 8 bases; unmatched junction nucleotides: 6. Germline assignment: CDR1 LGHDT and CDR2 YNNKEL (reference sequence). Combining the CDR3 with reference TRBV3-1 and TRBJ1-6 gives the whole variable domain DTAVSQTPKYLVTQMGNDKSIKCEQNLGHDTMYWYKQDSKKFLKIMFSYNNKELIINETVPNRFSPKSPDKAHLNLHINSLELGDSAVYFCASSPRDREHSPLHFGNGTRLTVT.

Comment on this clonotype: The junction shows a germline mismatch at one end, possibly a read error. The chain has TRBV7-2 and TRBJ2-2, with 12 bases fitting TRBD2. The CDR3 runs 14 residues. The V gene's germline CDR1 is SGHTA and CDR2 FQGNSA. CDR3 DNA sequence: TGTGCTAGCAGTTCGACTAGCGGGAGTGGGGAGCTGTTTTTT. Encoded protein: CASSSTSGSGELFF.

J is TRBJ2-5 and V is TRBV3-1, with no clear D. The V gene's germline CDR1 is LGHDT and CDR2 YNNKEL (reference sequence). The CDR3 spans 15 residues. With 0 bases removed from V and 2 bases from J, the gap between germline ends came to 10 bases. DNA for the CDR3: TGTGCCAGCAGCCAAGATTGGACGGAACAAGAGACCCAGTACTTC. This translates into CASSQDWTEQETQYF.

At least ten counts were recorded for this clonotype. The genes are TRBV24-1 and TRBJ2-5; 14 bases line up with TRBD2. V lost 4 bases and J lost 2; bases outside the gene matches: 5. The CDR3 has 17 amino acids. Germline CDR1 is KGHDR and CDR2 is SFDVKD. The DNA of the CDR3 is TGTGCCACCAGTGACCCGGGACTAGCGGGAGTACAAGAGACCCAGTACTTC. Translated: CATSDPGLAGVQETQYF.

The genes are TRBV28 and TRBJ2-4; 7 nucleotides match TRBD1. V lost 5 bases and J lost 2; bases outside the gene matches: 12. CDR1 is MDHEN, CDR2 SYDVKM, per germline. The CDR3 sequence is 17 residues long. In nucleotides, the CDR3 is TGTGCCAGCAGTCGCCTCCGGGACAGCAGAACCAAAAACATTCAGTACTTC. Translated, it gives CASSRLRDSRTKNIQYF.

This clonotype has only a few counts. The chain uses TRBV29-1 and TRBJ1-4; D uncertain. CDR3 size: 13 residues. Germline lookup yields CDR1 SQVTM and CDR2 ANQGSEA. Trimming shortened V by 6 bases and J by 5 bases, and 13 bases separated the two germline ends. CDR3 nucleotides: TGCAGCGTAGGTGGGAGTACCAATGAAAAACTGTTTTTT. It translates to CSVGGSTNEKLFF.

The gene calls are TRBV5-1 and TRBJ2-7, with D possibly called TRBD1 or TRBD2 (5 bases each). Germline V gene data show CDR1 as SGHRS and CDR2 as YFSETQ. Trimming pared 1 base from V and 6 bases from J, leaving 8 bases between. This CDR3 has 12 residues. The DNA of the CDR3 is TGCGCCAGCAGCTTGAGGGGAGTCGAGCAGTACTTC. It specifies CASSLRGVEQYF.

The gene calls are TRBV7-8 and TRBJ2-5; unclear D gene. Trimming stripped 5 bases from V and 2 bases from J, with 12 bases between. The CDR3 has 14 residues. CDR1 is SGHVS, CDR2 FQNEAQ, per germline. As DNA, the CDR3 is TGTGCCAGCAGCCCTCGGACCTATCAAGAGACCCAGTACTTC. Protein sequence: CASSPRTYQETQYF.

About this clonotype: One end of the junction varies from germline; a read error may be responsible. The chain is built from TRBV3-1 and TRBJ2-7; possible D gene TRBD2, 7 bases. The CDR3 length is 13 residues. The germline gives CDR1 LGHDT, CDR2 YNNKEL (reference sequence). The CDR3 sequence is CASGQGGVYEQYF. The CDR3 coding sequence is TGTGCCAGCGGCCAAGGGGGGGTTTACGAGCAGTACTTC.